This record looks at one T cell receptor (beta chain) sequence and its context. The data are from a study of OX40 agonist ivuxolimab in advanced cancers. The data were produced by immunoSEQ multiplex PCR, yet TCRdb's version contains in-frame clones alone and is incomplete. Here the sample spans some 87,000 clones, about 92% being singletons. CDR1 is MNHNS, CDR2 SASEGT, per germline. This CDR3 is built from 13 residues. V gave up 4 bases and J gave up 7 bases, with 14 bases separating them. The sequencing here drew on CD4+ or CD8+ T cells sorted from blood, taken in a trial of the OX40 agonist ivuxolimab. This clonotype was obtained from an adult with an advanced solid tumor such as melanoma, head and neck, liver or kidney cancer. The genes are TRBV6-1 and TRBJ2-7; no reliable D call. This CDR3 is CASSVSGFGEQYF. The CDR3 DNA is TGTGCCAGCAGTGTCTCAGGATTCGGGGAGCAGTACTTC.